These 5 T cell receptor beta chains came from one sample sequenced in a study of metastatic and nonmetastatic thyroid tumors. TCRdb re-analyzed the PCR reads through MiXCR. This table has roughly 15,000 clones, around 25% appearing once. No treatment of any kind had been given to any patient before thyroid surgery. Sequencing was carried out using blood. These receptors originate from a male donor with papillary thyroid cancer or a benign thyroid nodule (not recorded which). Some clones in this sample may be carry-over from other donors' samples.

This clone appeared many times. The chain recombines TRBV19 with TRBJ1-4, with unresolved D. This CDR3 comprises 16 residues. CDR1 LNHDA and CDR2 SQIVND come from the germline V gene (reference sequence). Trimming cost V 7 bases and J 0 bases, with 15 bases left between them. CDR3 DNA sequence: TGTGCCAGTATCCCTTCACACAGTGCAACTAATGAAAAACTGTTTTTT. It is translated as CASIPSHSATNEKLFF.

This clone was counted a few times. The V and J genes are TRBV4-1 and TRBJ2-7; 14 nucleotides match TRBD2. CDR1 is MGHRA, CDR2 YSYEKL, per germline. The V gene end was trimmed by 4 bases and the J gene end by 3 bases; junction bases not matched to a gene: 5. CDR3 length: 16 amino acids. CDR3 bases: TGCGCCAGCAGCCGCGGTGGGACTAGCGGGAGCTACGAGCAGTACTTC. It codes for CASSRGGTSGSYEQYF.

This clone has a count of ten or more. This chain uses TRBV19 with TRBJ1-1; 9 bases agree with TRBD1. The CDR3 consists of 15 residues. Trimming removed 6 bases from V and 5 bases from J; junction bases left unmatched: 10. The germline V gene has CDR1 LNHDA and CDR2 SQIVND (reference sequence). The CDR3 is CASRSGTGSWTEAFF. DNA of the CDR3: TGTGCCAGTAGGTCCGGGACAGGGTCGTGGACTGAAGCTTTCTTT.

This clone is classed as medium-sized. The V gene is TRBV7-3, the J gene TRBJ2-7; 12 bases are shared with TRBD1. With V trimmed by 3 bases and J by 2 bases, 17 bases remained unmatched. There are 20 residues in the CDR3. Germline V gene sequence: CDR1 SGHTA, CDR2 FQGTGA. The CDR3 DNA reads TGTGCCAGCAGCTTCATTCATCCGGGACAGGGGGCATCGCGTCCCTACGAGCAGTACTTC. This codes for CASSFIHPGQGASRPYEQYF.

The rearrangement links TRBV11-2 to TRBJ1-2, with D possibly being TRBD1 (6 bases). Trimming shortened V by 5 bases and J by 3 bases, and 22 bases separated the two germline ends. The germline CDR1 and CDR2 sequences are SGHAT and FQNNGV. CDR3 length equals 17 residues. The CDR3 is CASSHPSRTVRDYGYTF. The CDR3 DNA reads TGTGCCAGCAGCCACCCCTCCCGGACAGTAAGGGACTATGGCTACACCTTC.